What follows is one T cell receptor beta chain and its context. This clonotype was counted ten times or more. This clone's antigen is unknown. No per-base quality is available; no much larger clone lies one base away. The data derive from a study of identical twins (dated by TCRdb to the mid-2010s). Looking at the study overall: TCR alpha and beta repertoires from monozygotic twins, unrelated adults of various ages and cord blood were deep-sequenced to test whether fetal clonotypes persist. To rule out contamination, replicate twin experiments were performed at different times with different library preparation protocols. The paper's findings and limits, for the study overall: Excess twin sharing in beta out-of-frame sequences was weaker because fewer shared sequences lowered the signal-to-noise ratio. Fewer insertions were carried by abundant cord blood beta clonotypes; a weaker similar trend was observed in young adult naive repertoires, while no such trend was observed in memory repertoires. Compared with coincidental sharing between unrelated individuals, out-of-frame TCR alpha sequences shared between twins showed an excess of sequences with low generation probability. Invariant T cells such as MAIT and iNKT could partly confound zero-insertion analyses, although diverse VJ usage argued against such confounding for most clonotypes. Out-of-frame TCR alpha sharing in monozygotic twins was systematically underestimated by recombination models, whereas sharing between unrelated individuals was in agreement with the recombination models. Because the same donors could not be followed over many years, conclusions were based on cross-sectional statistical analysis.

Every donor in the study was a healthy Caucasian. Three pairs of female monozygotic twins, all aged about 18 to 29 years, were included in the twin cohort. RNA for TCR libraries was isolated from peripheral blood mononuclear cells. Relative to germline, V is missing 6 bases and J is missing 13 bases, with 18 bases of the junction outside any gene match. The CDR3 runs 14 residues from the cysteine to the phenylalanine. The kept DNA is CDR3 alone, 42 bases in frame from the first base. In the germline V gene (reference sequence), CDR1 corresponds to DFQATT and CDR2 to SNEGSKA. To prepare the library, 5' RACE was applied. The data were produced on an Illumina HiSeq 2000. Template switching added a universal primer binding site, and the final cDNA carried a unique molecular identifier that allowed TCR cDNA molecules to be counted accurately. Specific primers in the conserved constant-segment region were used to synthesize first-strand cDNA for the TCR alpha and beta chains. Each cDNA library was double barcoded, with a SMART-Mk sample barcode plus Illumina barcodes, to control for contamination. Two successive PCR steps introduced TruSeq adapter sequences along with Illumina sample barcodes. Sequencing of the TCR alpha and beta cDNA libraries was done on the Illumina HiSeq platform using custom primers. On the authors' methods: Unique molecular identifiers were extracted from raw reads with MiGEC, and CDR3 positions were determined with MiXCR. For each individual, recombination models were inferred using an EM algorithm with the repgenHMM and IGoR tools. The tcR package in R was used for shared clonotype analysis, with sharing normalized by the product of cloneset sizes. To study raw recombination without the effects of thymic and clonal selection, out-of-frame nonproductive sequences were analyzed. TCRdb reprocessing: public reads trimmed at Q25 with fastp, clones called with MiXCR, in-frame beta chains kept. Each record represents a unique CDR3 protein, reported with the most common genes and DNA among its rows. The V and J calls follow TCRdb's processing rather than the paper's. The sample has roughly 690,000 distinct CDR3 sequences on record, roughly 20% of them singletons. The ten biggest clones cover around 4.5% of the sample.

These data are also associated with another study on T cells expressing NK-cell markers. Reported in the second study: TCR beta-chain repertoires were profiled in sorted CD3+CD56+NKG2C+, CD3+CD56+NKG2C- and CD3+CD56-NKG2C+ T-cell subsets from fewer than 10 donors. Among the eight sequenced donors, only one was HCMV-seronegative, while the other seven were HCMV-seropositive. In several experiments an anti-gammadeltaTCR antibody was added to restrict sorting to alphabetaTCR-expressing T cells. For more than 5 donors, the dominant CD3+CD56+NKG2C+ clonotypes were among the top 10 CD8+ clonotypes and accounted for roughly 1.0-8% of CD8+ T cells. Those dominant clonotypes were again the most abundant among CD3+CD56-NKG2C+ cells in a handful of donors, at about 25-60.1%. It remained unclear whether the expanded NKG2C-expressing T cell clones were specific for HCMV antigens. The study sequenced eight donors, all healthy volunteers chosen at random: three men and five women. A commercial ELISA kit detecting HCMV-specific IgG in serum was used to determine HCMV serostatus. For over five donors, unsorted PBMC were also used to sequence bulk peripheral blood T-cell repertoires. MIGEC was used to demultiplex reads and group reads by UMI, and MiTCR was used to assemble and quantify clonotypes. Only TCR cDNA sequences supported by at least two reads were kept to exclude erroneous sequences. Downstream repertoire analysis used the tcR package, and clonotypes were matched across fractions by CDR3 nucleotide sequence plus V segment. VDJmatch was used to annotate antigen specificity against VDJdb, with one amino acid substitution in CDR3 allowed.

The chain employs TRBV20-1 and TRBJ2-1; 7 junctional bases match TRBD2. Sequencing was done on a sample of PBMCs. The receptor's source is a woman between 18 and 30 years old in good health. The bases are TGCAGTGCCCGAGCGGGCGGGGGAGGTACGCAACAGTTCTTC. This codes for CSARAGGGGTQQFF.